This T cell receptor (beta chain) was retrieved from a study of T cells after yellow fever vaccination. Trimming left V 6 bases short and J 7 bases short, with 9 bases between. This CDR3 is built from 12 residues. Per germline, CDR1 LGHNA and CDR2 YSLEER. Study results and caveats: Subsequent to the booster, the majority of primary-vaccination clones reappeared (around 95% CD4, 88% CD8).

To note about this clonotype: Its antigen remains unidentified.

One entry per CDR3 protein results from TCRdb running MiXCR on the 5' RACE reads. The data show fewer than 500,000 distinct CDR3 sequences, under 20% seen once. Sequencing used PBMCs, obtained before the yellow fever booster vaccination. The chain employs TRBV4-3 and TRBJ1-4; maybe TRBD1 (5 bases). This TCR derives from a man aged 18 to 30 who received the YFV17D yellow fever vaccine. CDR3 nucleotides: TGCGCCAGCAGAGGGGAGACTGAAAAACTGTTTTTT. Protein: CASRGETEKLFF.